This entry describes one T cell receptor (beta chain). Its antigen is as yet unknown. Researchers generated TCR beta cDNA from approximately 520 ng of total RNA, relying on a constant-region primer. Investigators got TCR beta libraries out of three nested multiplex PCR rounds, done with slightly modified ARM-PCR. Primers for the first two PCR rounds were TRBV1-TRBV30 forward primers and a C-beta reverse primer (about 9 cycles per round). Via MiXCR, TCRdb re-called the multiplex PCR reads, giving one row per CDR3 protein. This sample has some 46,000 distinct CDR3 sequences, with roughly 73% found just once. This record belongs to a study of tumor-infiltrating lymphocytes in primary liver carcinoma. Study information: Sample yields of productive TCRbeta reads, ranging from roughly 3.5 to 7.13 million, were similar across tissue types.

V lost 10 bases to trimming and J lost 3 bases, with 16 bases between them. This CDR3 contains 13 residues. Per the germline V gene, CDR1 is MNHNY and CDR2 is SVGAGI (reference sequence). Each 20-30 mg portion of unsorted bulk tissue served as the source for co-extraction of RNA and DNA. General study findings and limits: The top-250-clone fraction was significantly higher in tumors than in blood (p = 0.039).

This sequence originates from a woman in her 30s with primary liver carcinoma and hepatitis B virus infection. Sequencing was performed on tumor-adjacent normal liver tissue. The chain uses TRBV6-6 and TRBJ2-7; possibly TRBD2 for D (6 bases). In DNA, the CDR3 is TGTGCCACAAGTAACGGGGGAAACTACGAGCAGTACTTC. Translated, it gives CATSNGGNYEQYF.